The rows below give T cell receptor beta chains drawn from one sample of a study of CD8 T cells in Susac syndrome. TCRdb independently ran MiXCR on the immunoSEQ multiplex PCR reads; one entry per CDR3 protein. The sample contains some 160,000 distinct CDR3 sequences, 85% to 95% of which appear only once. Sequencing was carried out using CD4+ T cells from PBMCs. These receptors all come from a human donor with Susac syndrome. Both conserved end residues are part of each CDR3. A D gene is named only where the DNA matches it firmly. Clone sizes are given selectively: once, few, many, or a class where the clone is expanded.

15	TRBV25-1	-	-	TRBJ1-1	TGTGCCAGCAGTGATTTAACCCCTTTGACGGGGAAAGCTTTCTTT	CASSDLTPLTGKAFF
16	TRBV18	TRBD1	-	TRBJ2-1	TGTGCCAGCTCGCCCCCGGGACAGGGGATCTCCAATGAGCAGTTCTTC	CASSPPGQGISNEQFF
16	TRBV29-1	TRBD2	-	TRBJ2-1	TGCAGCGTTGTGACGCCGGGGGGGCTCACCTACAATGAGCAGTTCTTC	CSVVTPGGLTYNEQFF
15	TRBV5-1	-	-	TRBJ1-2	TGCGCCAGCAGCGGACAATCTGGGGGAAGCTATGGCTACACCTTC	CASSGQSGGSYGYTF
13	TRBV5-1	-	-	TRBJ2-1	TGCGCCAGCAGCTTGTACACTTACAATGAGCAGTTCTTC	CASSLYTYNEQFF
14	TRBV11-3	-	-	TRBJ1-5	TGTGCCAGCAGCCCTGGGGACACCTATCAGCCCCAGCATTTT	CASSPGDTYQPQHF
13	TRBV5-1	-	-	TRBJ2-5	TGCGCCAGCACCGGGATGGGGCAAGAGACCCAGTACTTC	CASTGMGQETQYF
15	TRBV4-2	-	-	TRBJ2-5	TGTGCCAGCAGCCAGGCAGGGGGGTACCAAGAGACCCAGTACTTC	CASSQAGGYQETQYF
16	TRBV29-1	TRBD1	-	TRBJ2-7	TGCAGCGTTCCTAAAGCCTGGAGGGACAGGGGCTACGAGCAGTACTTC	CSVPKAWRDRGYEQYF
13	TRBV6-5	-	-	TRBJ2-4	TGTGCCAGCAGTTACGGGCCGGGAAACATTCAGTACTTC	CASSYGPGNIQYF
14	TRBV29-1	TRBD2	-	TRBJ2-1	TGCAGCGTCGTCAGAGGACTAGCGTTGGATGAGCAGTTCTTC	CSVVRGLALDEQFF
16	TRBV5-1	-	-	TRBJ2-6	TGCGCCAGCAGCTTCGTAGCGGAATCTGGGGCCAACGTCCTGACTTTC	CASSFVAESGANVLTF
15	TRBV7-2	-	-	TRBJ2-7	TGTGCCAGCAGCTCAGGGTCGGGCAGGACCTACGAGCAGTACTTC	CASSSGSGRTYEQYF
15	TRBV11-1	-	-	TRBJ1-2	TGTGCCAGCAGCCGAACCCCAGACCAGGCTCACGGCTACACCTTC	CASSRTPDQAHGYTF
16	TRBV6-1	-	-	TRBJ2-5	TGTGCCAGCAGTCCATATTACGGGGGCTCGGGGGAGACCCAGTACTTC	CASSPYYGGSGETQYF
15	TRBV5-6	TRBD1	-	TRBJ2-5	TGTGCCACCATGAACCTGGACAGGGGGCACGAGACCCAGTACTTC	CATMNLDRGHETQYF
15	TRBV4-1	-	-	TRBJ1-2	TGCGCCAGCAGCCAAGATCAGGGGTTTAACTATGGCTACACCTTC	CASSQDQGFNYGYTF
16	TRBV20-1	TRBD2	-	TRBJ2-3	TGCAGTGCTTGGGGCCGACTAGCGGTTACAACAGATACGCAGTATTTT	CSAWGRLAVTTDTQYF
15	TRBV4-1	-	-	TRBJ2-2	TGCGCCAGCGCTAGGGGGGGAACCAACACCGGGGAGCTGTTTTTT	CASARGGTNTGELFF
15	TRBV5-1	TRBD1	-	TRBJ2-1	TGCGCCAGCAGCCAGGACAGGCCCTCCTACAATGAGCAGTTCTTC	CASSQDRPSYNEQFF
13	TRBV25-1	TRBD2	-	TRBJ2-7	TGTGCCAGCAGTCAAGGACTAGCGGGCGAGCAGTACTTC	CASSQGLAGEQYF
16	TRBV20-1	-	-	TRBJ2-7	TGCAGTGCTAGGGTCCCTTTCCTCCCCAGCTCCTACGAGCAGTACTTC	CSARVPFLPSSYEQYF
16	TRBV6-2/TRBV6-3	TRBD2	once	TRBJ2-1	TGTGCCAGCAGTTCCGCTAGCGGGGGGATAGGGGATGAGCAGTTCTTC	CASSSASGGIGDEQFF
12	TRBV24-1	-	once	TRBJ1-2	TGTGCCACCAGTGATGAGCACTATGGCTACACCTTC	CATSDEHYGYTF
13	TRBV7-2	-	-	TRBJ1-2	TGTGCCAGCAGCGCCGTAGGGACTTATGGCTACACCTTC	CASSAVGTYGYTF
14	TRBV6-2/TRBV6-3	-	-	TRBJ2-7	TGTGCCAGCACCAAACGGTCCTCTTTCTACGAGCAGTACTTC	CASTKRSSFYEQYF
13	TRBV5-1	TRBD1	-	TRBJ1-2	TGCGCCAGTAAGATGGACAGGGCGGATGGCTACACCTTC	CASKMDRADGYTF
16	TRBV25-1	-	-	TRBJ2-5	TGTGCCAGCAGTGACTCATCCTGGGGCGGACAAGAGACCCAGTACTTC	CASSDSSWGGQETQYF
12	TRBV29-1	TRBD1	-	TRBJ1-4	TGCAGCTTCCAACCTGGGACAGGGGGGAGGTTTTTT	CSFQPGTGGRFF
18	TRBV3-1	TRBD2	-	TRBJ2-4	TGTGCCAGCAGCCAGTTGGCGGGGGGCCGGTTAGCCAAAAACATTCAGTACTTC	CASSQLAGGRLAKNIQYF
14	TRBV12-3/TRBV12-4	TRBD1	-	TRBJ2-7	TGTGCCAGCAGTCGTGGGACAGGTTTCGGCGAGCAGTACTTC	CASSRGTGFGEQYF
11	TRBV7-9	-	few	TRBJ2-7	TGTGCCAGCAGCTTTATGTACGAGCAGTACTTC	CASSFMYEQYF
14	TRBV3-1	-	once	TRBJ2-7	TGTGCCAGCAGCCAAGGTAGTAAGGACTCCGAGCAGTACTTC	CASSQGSKDSEQYF
12	TRBV28	-	-	TRBJ1-2	TGTGCCAGCAGTCCCATTTATCACGGCTACACCTTC	CASSPIYHGYTF
13	TRBV24-1	-	-	TRBJ2-1	TGTGCCACCAGTGACTACAGCCACAATGAGCAGTTCTTC	CATSDYSHNEQFF
14	TRBV29-1	TRBD1	-	TRBJ1-6	TGCAGCGCCCGAGAACAGGGGATGGGGTCACCCCTCCACTTT	CSAREQGMGSPLHF
14	TRBV20-1	TRBD1	-	TRBJ1-4	TGCAGTGCCCCAACCGGGACAGGCAATGAAAAACTGTTTTTT	CSAPTGTGNEKLFF